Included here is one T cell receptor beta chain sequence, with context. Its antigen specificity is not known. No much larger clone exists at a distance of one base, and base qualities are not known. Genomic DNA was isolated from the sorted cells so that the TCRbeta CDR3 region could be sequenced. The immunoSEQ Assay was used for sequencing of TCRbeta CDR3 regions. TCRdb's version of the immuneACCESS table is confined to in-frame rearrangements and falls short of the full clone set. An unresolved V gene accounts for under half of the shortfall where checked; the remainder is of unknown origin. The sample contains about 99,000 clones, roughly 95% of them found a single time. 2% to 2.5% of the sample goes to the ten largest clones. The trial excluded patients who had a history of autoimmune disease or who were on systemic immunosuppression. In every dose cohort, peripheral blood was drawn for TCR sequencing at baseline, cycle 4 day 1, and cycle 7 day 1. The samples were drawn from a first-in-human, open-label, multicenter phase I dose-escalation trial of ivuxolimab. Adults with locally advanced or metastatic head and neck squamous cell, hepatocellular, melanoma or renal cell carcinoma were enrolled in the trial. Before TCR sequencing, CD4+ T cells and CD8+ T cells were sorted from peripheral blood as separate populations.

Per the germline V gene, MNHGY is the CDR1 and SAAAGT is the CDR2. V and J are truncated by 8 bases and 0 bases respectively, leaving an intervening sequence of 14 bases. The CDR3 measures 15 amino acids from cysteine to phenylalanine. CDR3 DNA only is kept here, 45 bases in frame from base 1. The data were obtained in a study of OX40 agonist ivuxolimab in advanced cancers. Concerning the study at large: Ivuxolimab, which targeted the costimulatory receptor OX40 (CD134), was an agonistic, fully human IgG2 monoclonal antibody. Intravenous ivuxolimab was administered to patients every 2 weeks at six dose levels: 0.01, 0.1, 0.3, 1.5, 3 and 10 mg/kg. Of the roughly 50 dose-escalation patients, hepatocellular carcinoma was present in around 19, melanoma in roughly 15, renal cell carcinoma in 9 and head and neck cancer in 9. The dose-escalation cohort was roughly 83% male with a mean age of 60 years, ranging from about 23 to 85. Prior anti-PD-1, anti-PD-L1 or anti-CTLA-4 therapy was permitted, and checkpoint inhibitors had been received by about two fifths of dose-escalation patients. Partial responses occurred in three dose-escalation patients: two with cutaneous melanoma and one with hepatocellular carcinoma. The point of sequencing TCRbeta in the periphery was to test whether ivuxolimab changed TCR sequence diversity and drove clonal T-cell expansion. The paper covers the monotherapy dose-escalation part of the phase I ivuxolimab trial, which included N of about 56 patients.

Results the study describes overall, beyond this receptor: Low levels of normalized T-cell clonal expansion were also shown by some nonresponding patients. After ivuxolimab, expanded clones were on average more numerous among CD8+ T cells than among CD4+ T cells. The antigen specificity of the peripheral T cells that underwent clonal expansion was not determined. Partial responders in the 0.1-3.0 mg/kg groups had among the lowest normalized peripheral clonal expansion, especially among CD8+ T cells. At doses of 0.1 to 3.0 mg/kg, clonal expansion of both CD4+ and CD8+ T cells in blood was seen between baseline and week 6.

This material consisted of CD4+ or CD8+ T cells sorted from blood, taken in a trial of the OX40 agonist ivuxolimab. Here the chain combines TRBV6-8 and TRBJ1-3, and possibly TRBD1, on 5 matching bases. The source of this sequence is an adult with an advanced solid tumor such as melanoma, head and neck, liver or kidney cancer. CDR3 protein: CASRPGTCSGNTIYF. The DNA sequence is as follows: TGTGCCAGCCGCCCAGGGACCTGCTCTGGAAACACCATATATTTT.